One and the same sample provided the 29 T cell receptor beta chains below, sequenced in a study of CD8+CD57+ T cells in acquired aplastic anemia. An expansion of CD8+CD57+ cells by flow cytometry had been shown in patients chosen for sequencing. Profiling of TCR beta VDJ combinations and CDR3 sequences used genomic DNA as template. TCRdb ran MiXCR on the reads and lists one entry per CDR3 protein. The sample carries some 120,000 distinct CDR3 sequences, about 50% recorded once. Sequencing was performed on sorted CD4+, CD8+, or CD8+CD57+ T cells (not recorded which) from PBMCs. Receptors originate from a human donor with aplastic anemia.

This clonotype was picked up one time. The gene calls are TRBV14 and TRBJ1-4; TRBD1 aligns across 8 bases. CDR3 length equals 16 residues. V lost 4 bases to trimming and J lost 2 bases; unmatched junction nucleotides: 6. Germline CDR1 reads SGHDN; CDR2 reads FVKESK. The CDR3 is CASSLYGTGTNEKLFF. CDR3 DNA sequence: TGTGCCAGCAGCCTATACGGGACAGGCACTAATGAAAAACTGTTTTTT. The whole variable domain, remainder taken from reference TRBV14 and TRBJ1-4, is EAGVTQFPSHSVIEKGQTVTLRCDPISGHDNLYWYRRVMGKEIKFLLHFVKESKQDESGMPNNRFLAERTGGTYSTLKVQPAELEDSGVYFCASSLYGTGTNEKLFFGSGTQLSVL.

This clonotype was counted many times. CDR3 protein: CASSPGTSLDYEQYF. Here the CDR3 DNA reads TGCGCCAGCAGCCCAGGGACTAGCCTCGACTACGAGCAGTACTTC. The chain carries TRBV4-3 and TRBJ2-7; 9 nucleotides line up with TRBD2. Unmatched junction bases numbered 7, after V lost 4 bases and J lost 3 bases. Germline lookup yields CDR1 LGHNA and CDR2 YSLEER. The CDR3 spans 15 residues.

The chain carries TRBV13 and TRBJ2-3; D is ambiguous. The germline V gene has CDR1 PRHDT and CDR2 FYEKMQ (reference sequence). The CDR3 is 16 amino acids. V dropped 4 bases and J dropped 6 bases, with 20 bases sitting between them. The CDR3 spells CASSSKEDKNWDTQYF. For the CDR3, the DNA is TGTGCCAGCAGCTCAAAGGAAGACAAGAATTGGGATACGCAGTATTTT.

The chain joins TRBV2 to TRBJ2-6, with D possibly matching TRBD1 (5 bases). The V end lost 4 bases, the J end lost 4 bases, and 5 bases lay between the germline ends. The CDR3 spans 13 residues. Germline CDR1 reads SNHLY; CDR2 reads FYNNEI. The CDR3 region is CASSGTGANVLTF. CDR3 DNA: TGTGCCAGCAGTGGGACAGGGGCCAACGTCCTGACTTTC. The full variable domain, with the rest looked up from reference TRBV2 and TRBJ2-6, is EPEVTQTPSHQVTQMGQEVILRCVPISNHLYFYWYRQILGQKVEFLVSFYNNEISEKSEIFDDQFSVERPDGSNFTLKIRSTKLEDSAMYFCASSGTGANVLTFGAGSRLTVL.

The chain employs TRBV24-1 and TRBJ2-5, with D tentatively TRBD2 (5 bases). The length of the CDR3 is 13 residues. Germline CDR1 is KGHDR and CDR2 is SFDVKD. Trimming removed 3 bases from V and 5 bases from J, with 9 bases in between. CDR3 in DNA: TGTGCCACCAGTGATGAGGGTAGGGAGACCCAGTACTTC. Translated: CATSDEGRETQYF.

V is TRBV14 and J is TRBJ2-5; possibly TRBD1 or TRBD2 for D (6 bases each). V was trimmed by 5 bases and J by 7 bases, leaving 14 bases between them. This CDR3 has 13 residues. The germline V gene has CDR1 SGHDN and CDR2 FVKESK. CDR3 amino acids: CASSDGKGGTQYF. The CDR3 coding sequence is TGTGCCAGCAGCGATGGGAAGGGGGGGACCCAGTACTTC.

Here the CDR3 DNA reads TGCAGTGCTAGAGACGCCGGGACTAGCCGGAAGACCCAGTACTTC. Its protein is CSARDAGTSRKTQYF. The chain employs TRBV20-1 and TRBJ2-5, with 9 bases identical to TRBD2. The germline V gene encodes CDR1 DFQATT and CDR2 SNEGSKA (reference sequence). CDR3 length: 15 amino acids. V shed 0 bases, J shed 6 bases, and the junction held 8 bases outside the gene matches.

V gene TRBV24-1 combines with J gene TRBJ2-3; 9 nucleotides align to TRBD1. The germline gives CDR1 KGHDR, CDR2 SFDVKD. The CDR3 loop spans 15 amino acids. V trimming: 6 bases; J trimming: 1 base; junction bases outside the gene matches: 4. CDR3 sequence (DNA): TGTGCCACCAGTAAGGACAGGGGCGGCACAGATACGCAGTATTTT. Translating it yields CATSKDRGGTDTQYF.

This clonotype has a single count. This may arise from a read error, as a much more abundant clone is one base away. The rearrangement joins TRBV6-1 to TRBJ2-7; D uncertain. This CDR3 contains 12 residues. The V and J ends lost 4 bases and 6 bases respectively, with 10 bases between them. Germline loops: CDR1 MNHNS, CDR2 SASEGT. CDR3 bases: TGTGCCAGCAGTGGAGTAGGTCTCGAGCAGTACTTC. Translating it yields CASSGVGLEQYF.

The rearrangement uses TRBV19 and TRBJ2-7, with D perhaps TRBD1 or TRBD2 (5 bases each). The germline CDR1 and CDR2 sequences are LNHDA and SQIVND (reference sequence). V was trimmed by 5 bases and J by 2 bases, leaving 13 bases between them. The CDR3 covers 14 residues. The CDR3 loop is CASSPGPPPYEQYF. CDR3 nucleotide sequence: TGTGCCAGTAGTCCGGGACCACCTCCCTACGAGCAGTACTTC.

This sequence joins TRBV20-1 and TRBJ1-2; the D gene is possibly TRBD1 (6 bases). Per the germline V gene, CDR1 is DFQATT and CDR2 is SNEGSKA (reference sequence). The ends were cut back, 5 bases at V and 1 base at J, with 14 bases in the middle. There are 14 residues in the CDR3. The CDR3 region is CSADMTGINYGYTF. As DNA, the CDR3 is TGCAGTGCTGACATGACAGGAATTAACTATGGCTACACCTTC.

To note about this clonotype: The junction and the germline gene differ at one end; a read error may be behind it. V gene TRBV2 combines with J gene TRBJ1-3; 7 bases line up with TRBD1. Germline V gives CDR1 SNHLY, CDR2 FYNNEI. The CDR3 has 15 residues. The CDR3 DNA sequence: TGTGCCAGCACCCCCGCGACAGGGCGTGGAAACACCTTATATTTT. It is translated as CASTPATGRGNTLYF.

The V gene is TRBV6-1, the J gene TRBJ1-1; D perhaps matches TRBD1 (5 bases). V lost 4 bases, J lost 4 bases, and 13 bases lay in between. Germline V gene lookup returns CDR1 MNHNS and CDR2 SASEGT. This CDR3 is 14 amino acids long. The CDR3 protein is CASSGLGTGTEAFF. The CDR3 DNA follows: TGTGCCAGCAGTGGTCTGGGGACCGGCACTGAAGCTTTCTTT.

The V and J genes are TRBV7-9 and TRBJ1-1; D is ambiguous. CDR3 size: 10 residues. Germline values: CDR1 SEHNR, CDR2 FQNEAQ (reference sequence). Trimming shortened V by 5 bases and J by 11 bases, and 9 bases separated the two germline ends. The CDR3 protein is CASSGEGAFF. The CDR3 nucleotides read TGTGCCAGCAGCGGTGAGGGTGCTTTCTTT.

This clonotype was seen many times. The J gene is TRBJ2-7, the V gene TRBV19, with a possible D match to TRBD1 (6 bases). This CDR3 has 14 amino acids. In germline, CDR1 is LNHDA, CDR2 SQIVND (reference sequence). V lost 2 bases to trimming and J lost 3 bases, with 11 bases between them. The CDR3 loop is CASSISGRGYEQYF. The CDR3 bases are TGTGCCAGTAGTATATCGGGCAGGGGCTACGAGCAGTACTTC. The complete variable domain, with remaining parts taken from reference TRBV19 and TRBJ2-7, reads DGGITQSPKYLFRKEGQNVTLSCEQNLNHDAMYWYRQDPGQGLRLIYYSQIVNDFQKGDIAEGYSVSREKKESFPLTVTSAQKNPTAFYLCASSISGRGYEQYFGPGTRLTVT.

The V gene is TRBV12-3 or TRBV12-4, the J gene TRBJ2-1; D is tentatively TRBD1 or TRBD2 (5 bases each). The CDR3 loop spans 16 amino acids. Deletions cut 4 bases from V and 2 bases from J, with 15 bases between. CDR3 residues: CASSSREREPYNEQFF. As DNA, the CDR3 is TGTGCCAGCAGTTCCAGGGAAAGGGAGCCCTACAATGAGCAGTTCTTC.

The V call is TRBV29-1, the J call TRBJ1-1, with 7 nucleotides matching TRBD1. The germline gives CDR1 SQVTM, CDR2 ANQGSEA. The trim removed 5 bases at V and 4 bases at J, leaving 13 bases unmatched. There are 15 residues in the CDR3. The CDR3 bases are TGCAGCGTTCCGACTGGACAGGAAACAGGCACTGAAGCTTTCTTT. This gives the protein CSVPTGQETGTEAFF.

This clonotype has more than one count but fewer than ten. J is TRBJ1-1 and V is TRBV10-3, with a tentative D call TRBD1 (6 bases). Trimming stripped 3 bases from V and 1 base from J, with 12 bases between. The CDR3 is 15 residues long. Germline V gene sequence: CDR1 ENHRY, CDR2 SYGVKD. The CDR3 reads CAISDRGTSNTEAFF. Written as DNA, the CDR3 is TGTGCCATCAGTGATAGGGGGACATCGAACACTGAAGCTTTCTTT.

The chain recombines TRBV20-1 with TRBJ2-2, with D perhaps matching TRBD2 (7 bases). Trimming shortened V by 3 bases and J by 6 bases, and 11 bases separated the two germline ends. Germline V CDR1 and CDR2: DFQATT, SNEGSKA (reference sequence). The CDR3 has 13 residues. CDR3 amino acids: CSASAGAPGELFF. The DNA of the CDR3 is TGCAGTGCTAGTGCGGGGGCCCCCGGGGAGCTGTTTTTT.

V gene TRBV2 combines with J gene TRBJ2-7, with TRBD2 matching 12 bases. This CDR3 spans 17 amino acids. Germline values: CDR1 SNHLY, CDR2 FYNNEI. V dropped 7 bases and J dropped 4; count of bases not matched to a gene: 14. CDR3 coding DNA: TGTGCCAGCACCGAACGGCTAGCGGGAGGGTTGTCATACGAGCAGTACTTC. It is translated as CASTERLAGGLSYEQYF.

The chain recombines TRBV20-1 with TRBJ2-3; 9 nucleotides match TRBD2. The CDR3 is 16 residues long. Germline V lookup: CDR1 DFQATT, CDR2 SNEGSKA (reference sequence). V shed 1 base, J shed 2 bases, and the junction held 7 bases outside the gene matches. The CDR3 reads CSARGLAGPPTDTQYF. As DNA, the CDR3 is TGCAGTGCTAGAGGCCTAGCGGGACCCCCCACAGATACGCAGTATTTT.

The rearrangement uses TRBV24-1 and TRBJ2-1; TRBD2 matches 10 bases. There are 16 residues in the CDR3. The ends lost 5 bases at V and 6 bases at J; junction bases unmatched: 9. Germline V gene data show CDR1 as KGHDR and CDR2 as SFDVKD. The CDR3 reads CATSGAGGRSINEQFF. The CDR3 coding sequence is TGTGCCACCAGTGGAGCGGGGGGGCGATCTATCAATGAGCAGTTCTTC.

This clonotype was counted between two and nine times. V and J are TRBV2 and TRBJ2-1; TRBD2 matches 7 bases. In germline, CDR1 is SNHLY, CDR2 FYNNEI. The CDR3 extends over 13 amino acids. V was pared by 6 bases and J by 6 bases, with 5 bases of the junction left unmatched. CDR3 residues: CASSRDYSNEQFF. Here the CDR3 DNA reads TGTGCCAGCAGCAGGGACTACTCCAATGAGCAGTTCTTC. Supplemented by reference TRBV2 and TRBJ2-1, the full variable domain reads EPEVTQTPSHQVTQMGQEVILRCVPISNHLYFYWYRQILGQKVEFLVSFYNNEISEKSEIFDDQFSVERPDGSNFTLKIRSTKLEDSAMYFCASSRDYSNEQFFGPGTRLTVL.

The genes are TRBV20-1 and TRBJ2-1; TRBD2 is a possible D gene (6 bases). Trimming pared 5 bases from V and 4 bases from J, leaving 36 bases between. Germline V lookup: CDR1 DFQATT, CDR2 SNEGSKA (reference sequence). This CDR3 region has 21 residues. This chain's CDR3 is CSAPHRDSRIRDTLLYNEQFF. In DNA, the CDR3 is TGCAGTGCTCCGCACCGGGACTCTAGGATTAGGGATACCCTACTTTACAATGAGCAGTTCTTC.

This clonotype showed up many times. This chain joins TRBV5-5 and TRBJ1-1; no reliable D call. The ends were cut back, 2 bases at V and 10 bases at J, with 9 bases in the middle. CDR1 and CDR2 from the germline V gene are SGHKS and YYEKEE (reference sequence). The length of the CDR3 is 11 residues. In DNA, the CDR3 is TGTGCCAGCAGCTTTGGACTACTAGCTTTCTTT. Its protein product is CASSFGLLAFF.

This clonotype was counted only a few times. This chain uses TRBV6-2 or TRBV6-3 with TRBJ2-7; no clear D. Germline V gives CDR1 MNHEY, CDR2 SVGEGT. V was pared by 2 bases and J by 6 bases, with 11 bases between. The CDR3 is made up of 13 amino acids. The CDR3 sequence: CASSYELVSEQYF. For the CDR3, the DNA is TGTGCCAGCAGTTACGAATTGGTGAGCGAGCAGTACTTC.

V is TRBV20-1 and J is TRBJ2-5; D not resolved. CDR1 and CDR2 from the germline V gene are DFQATT and SNEGSKA (reference sequence). The CDR3 length is 12 residues. Trimming pared 0 bases from V and 2 bases from J, leaving 4 bases between. The CDR3 region has the DNA TGCAGTGCTAGAGACAGTCAAGAGACCCAGTACTTC. It specifies CSARDSQETQYF.

The chain has TRBV2 and TRBJ1-2; 8 bases agree with TRBD1. The germline CDR1 and CDR2 sequences are SNHLY and FYNNEI. The CDR3 length is 14 residues. V lost 5 bases and J lost 7; bases outside the gene matches: 9. The CDR3 loop reads CASSQGAGNTGYTF. CDR3 in DNA: TGTGCCAGCAGTCAGGGGGCGGGTAACACTGGCTACACCTTC.

The gene calls are TRBV24-1 and TRBJ1-1, with 7 bases fitting TRBD1. Per germline, CDR1 KGHDR and CDR2 SFDVKD. After removal of 9 bases from V and 11 bases from J, the junction contained 8 bases not matched to a gene. The CDR3 has 11 amino acids. CDR3 nucleotides: TGTGCCACCCGGGACAGCCCCAAGGCTTTCTTT. Translated, it gives CATRDSPKAFF.